Below, 15 T cell receptor beta chains from the same sample are listed, as sequenced in a study of T cell responses to AZD1222 COVID-19 vaccine. Data came from immunoSEQ multiplex PCR; TCRdb stores just in-frame clones and leaves some out. The data show 130,000 to 150,000 clones, with around 93% seen just once and under 2% held by the top ten. The input for sequencing was peripheral blood, taken on day 0 of AZD1222 vaccination. The receptors derive from an adult in good health.

This clone has just one count. This chain links TRBV6-8 with TRBJ2-7; D is possibly TRBD1 or TRBD2 (5 bases each). The germline V gene has CDR1 MNHGY and CDR2 SAAAGT. V gave up 4 bases and J gave up 1 base, with 11 bases separating them. The CDR3 has 14 residues. The CDR3 region has the DNA TGTGCCAGCAGTTTCCCGGGACCGTCCTACGAGCAGTACTTC. Residues: CASSFPGPSYEQYF.

The chain carries TRBV2 and TRBJ2-3; 9 bases line up with TRBD2. CDR3 size: 15 residues. After removal of 11 bases from V and 10 bases from J, the junction contained 19 bases not matched to a gene. Germline loops: CDR1 SNHLY, CDR2 FYNNEI. The CDR3 DNA sequence: TGTGCCTCCCTAGGCCTAGCGGGGACATCCGGGGCGCAGTATTTT. Amino acid sequence: CASLGLAGTSGAQYF.

This chain joins TRBV5-1 and TRBJ1-1; D not certain. The CDR3 length is 13 residues. Germline V lookup: CDR1 SGHRS, CDR2 YFSETQ. Trimming pared 7 bases from V and 0 bases from J, leaving 10 bases between. The CDR3: CASREQMNTEAFF. Written as DNA, the CDR3 is TGCGCCAGCCGAGAACAGATGAACACTGAAGCTTTCTTT.

The rearrangement links TRBV5-4 to TRBJ1-1; D is possibly TRBD1 (5 bases). Per germline, CDR1 SGHNT and CDR2 YYREEE (reference sequence). Trimming removed 2 bases at V and 2 bases at J, with 10 bases between. CDR3 length: 14 amino acids. CDR3 in amino acids: CASSFDSFNTEAFF. The CDR3 nucleotides read TGTGCCAGCAGCTTCGACAGCTTCAACACTGAAGCTTTCTTT.

The gene calls are TRBV5-4 and TRBJ1-2; 7 bases agree with TRBD1. The V segment lost 4 bases and the J segment 8 bases; nucleotides outside the gene matches: 8. This CDR3 contains 13 residues. Germline values: CDR1 SGHNT, CDR2 YYREEE (reference sequence). The CDR3, as DNA: TGTGCCAGCAGCCGTGACAGGGTCGAGGGCTACACCTTC. This codes for CASSRDRVEGYTF.

This chain uses TRBV5-1 with TRBJ1-2; 9 nucleotides agree with TRBD1. The germline gives CDR1 SGHRS, CDR2 YFSETQ. The CDR3 spans 14 residues. With V trimmed by 3 bases and J by 4 bases, 4 bases remained unmatched. The CDR3 protein is CASSSTGGSYGYTF. Written as DNA, the CDR3 is TGCGCCAGCAGCTCCACAGGGGGCTCCTATGGCTACACCTTC.

The chain recombines TRBV4-1 with TRBJ1-2; D gene unclear. The V gene lost 4 bases and the J gene lost 5 bases, with 8 bases spanning the gap. Looked up from germline, CDR1 is MGHRA and CDR2 is YSYEKL. CDR3 length: 12 residues. In DNA, the CDR3 is TGCGCCAGCAGCCCCCGGCGATATGGCTACACCTTC. This translates into CASSPRRYGYTF.

This clone has just one count. The rearrangement joins TRBV2 to TRBJ2-2; 9 bases are shared with TRBD1. Germline V CDR1 and CDR2: SNHLY, FYNNEI. The ends lost 6 bases at V and 7 bases at J; junction bases unmatched: 6. This CDR3 has 14 amino acids. CDR3 sequence reads: CASRGTGWGGELFF. The CDR3 DNA reads TGTGCCAGCAGAGGGACAGGGTGGGGCGGGGAGCTGTTTTTT.

This rearrangement joins TRBV21-1 to TRBJ2-7; the DNA was not compared with TRBD2, the D call given in the table. TRBV21-1 is a recognized pseudogene. CDR3 length equals 15 residues. The chain's CDR3 is CASSKAGGGFYEQYF. CDR3 nucleotides: TGTGCCAGCAGCAAAGCTGGGGGGGGCTTTTACGAGCAGTACTTC.

This rearrangement joins TRBV7-2 to TRBJ2-2; TRBD1 is a possible D gene (7 bases). This CDR3 comprises 16 residues. Between the trimmed V and J ends, which lost 5 bases and 1 base, there was a span of 14 bases. Germline lookup yields CDR1 SGHTA and CDR2 FQGNSA. The DNA of the CDR3 is TGTGCCAGCAGCCCCCAGGGGGGCGGGAACACCGGGGAGCTGTTTTTT. It encodes CASSPQGGGNTGELFF. The variable domain in full, with the rest retrieved from reference TRBV7-2 and TRBJ2-2, is GAGVSQSPSNKVTEKGKDVELRCDPISGHTALYWYRQSLGQGLEFLIYFQGNSAPDKSGLPSDRFSAERTGGSVSTLTIQRTQQEDSAVYLCASSPQGGGNTGELFFGEGSRLTVL.

The chain employs TRBV5-4 and TRBJ1-1; TRBD1 agrees at 8 bases. Germline values: CDR1 SGHNT, CDR2 YYREEE (reference sequence). The length of the CDR3 is 14 residues. The V and J ends lost 0 bases and 5 bases, in that order; junction bases with no gene match: 3. The CDR3 DNA sequence: TGTGCCAGCAGCTTGGAACAGGGGGGGACTGAAGCTTTCTTT. Its translation: CASSLEQGGTEAFF.

The CDR3, as DNA: TGTGCCGTCGGAGGGGGGTATGGCTACACCTTC. Its protein product is CAVGGGYGYTF. This sequence joins TRBV2 and TRBJ1-2, with a tentative D call TRBD1 (6 bases). Germline V gene sequence: CDR1 SNHLY, CDR2 FYNNEI. V was shortened by 11 bases and J by 5 bases, with 12 bases between the two germline ends. The CDR3 is 11 amino acids.

The chain links TRBV2 to TRBJ1-1; D unclear. V gave up 3 bases and J gave up 1 base, with 9 bases separating them. Germline-derived CDR1 and CDR2 are SNHLY and FYNNEI. The CDR3 is 14 amino acids. In nucleotides, the CDR3 is TGTGCCAGCAGTGAGTGGGCGGCGAACACTGAAGCTTTCTTT. Protein: CASSEWAANTEAFF.

The rearrangement joins TRBV13 to TRBJ2-1, with D tentatively TRBD2 (7 bases). The CDR3 consists of 14 residues. The ends were cut back, 5 bases at V and 7 bases at J, with 15 bases in the middle. Germline CDR1 and CDR2: PRHDT and FYEKMQ (reference sequence). CDR3 DNA: TGTGCCAGCAGCCGCCTCGAGGGGGGGAATGAGCAGTTCTTC. Residues: CASSRLEGGNEQFF.

This clone appeared a single time. The genes are TRBV5-1 and TRBJ2-1; 7 bases fit TRBD2. Losses at the gene ends were 0 bases for V and 9 bases for J; bases not matched to a gene: 6. Germline assignment: CDR1 SGHRS and CDR2 YFSETQ. CDR3 length: 14 amino acids. In DNA form, the CDR3 reads TGCGCCAGCAGCTTGGCCGACCGGGGGGTTGAGCAGTTCTTC. As protein: CASSLADRGVEQFF.